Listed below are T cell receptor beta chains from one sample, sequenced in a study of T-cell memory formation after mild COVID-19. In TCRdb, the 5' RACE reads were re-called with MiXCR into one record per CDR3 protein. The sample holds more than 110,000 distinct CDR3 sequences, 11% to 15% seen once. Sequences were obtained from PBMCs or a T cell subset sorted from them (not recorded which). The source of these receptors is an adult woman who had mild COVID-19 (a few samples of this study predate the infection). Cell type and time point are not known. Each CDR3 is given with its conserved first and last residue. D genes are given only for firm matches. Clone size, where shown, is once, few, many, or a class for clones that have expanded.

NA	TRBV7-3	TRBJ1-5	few	TGTGCCAGCAGCCTGGGGGAAGGACAGTCCAATCAGCCCCAGCATTTT	CASSLGEGQSNQPQHF
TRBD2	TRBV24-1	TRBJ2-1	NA	TGTGCCACCAGTGATGGGCGGGGTAGCGGGATCTACAATGAGCAGTTCTTC	CATSDGRGSGIYNEQFF
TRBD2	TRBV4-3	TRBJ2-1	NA	TGCGCCAGCAGCTACACTAGCGGGATAGGTGAGCAGTTCTTC	CASSYTSGIGEQFF
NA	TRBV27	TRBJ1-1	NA	TGTGCCAGCAGTTTTGGTTGGGTAGTGAAGAACACTGAAGCTTTCTTT	CASSFGWVVKNTEAFF
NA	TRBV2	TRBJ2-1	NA	TGTGCCAGCAGGGACGGGGGAGAGATCTATGAGCAGTTCTTC	CASRDGGEIYEQFF
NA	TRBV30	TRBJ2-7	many	TGTGCCTGGACCCACGGAGGGTTCTACGAGCAGTACTTC	CAWTHGGFYEQYF
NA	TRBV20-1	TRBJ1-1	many	TGCAGTGCTAGAGATTACGGTACTGAAGCTTTCTTT	CSARDYGTEAFF
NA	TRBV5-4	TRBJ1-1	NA	TGTGCCAGCAGTTTCGGACAGGAAGCTTTCTTT	CASSFGQEAFF
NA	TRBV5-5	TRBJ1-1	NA	TGTGCCAGCAGCTTAGAGGGGGGCACTGAAGCTTTCTTT	CASSLEGGTEAFF
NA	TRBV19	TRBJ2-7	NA	TGTGCCAGTGATTCAGGCTCGTCCTACGAGCAGTACTTC	CASDSGSSYEQYF
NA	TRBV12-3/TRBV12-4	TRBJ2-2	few	TGTGCCAGCATCTTAGGACATAACACCGGGGAGCTGTTTTTT	CASILGHNTGELFF
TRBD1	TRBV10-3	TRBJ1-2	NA	TGTGCCATCATGGACGACAGGGGAGACTATGGCTACACCTTC	CAIMDDRGDYGYTF
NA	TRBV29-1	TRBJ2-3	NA	TGCAGCGTTGCGTTTTTAGACTTAACCACAGATACGCAGTATTTT	CSVAFLDLTTDTQYF
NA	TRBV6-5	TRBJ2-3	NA	TGTGCCAGCAGTTTGGGGGCGGGCCTCACAGATACGCAGTATTTT	CASSLGAGLTDTQYF
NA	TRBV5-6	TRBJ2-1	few	TGTGCCAGCAGGGTGGACGCTGGAAGCTCCTACAATGAGCAGTTCTTC	CASRVDAGSSYNEQFF
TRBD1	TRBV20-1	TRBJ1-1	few	TGCAGTGCCCGGGACAGGGTGACTGAAGCTTTCTTT	CSARDRVTEAFF
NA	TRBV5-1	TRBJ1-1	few	TGCGCCAGCAGCTTGGAGCGCATGAACACTGAAGCTTTCTTT	CASSLERMNTEAFF
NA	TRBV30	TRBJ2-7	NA	TGTGCCTGGAGTGTAAGTCACTTTAACGAGCAGTACTTC	CAWSVSHFNEQYF
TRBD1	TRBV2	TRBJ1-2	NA	TGTGCCAGCAGTGAAAGAGGGGGCGCCGACTATGGCTACACCTTC	CASSERGGADYGYTF
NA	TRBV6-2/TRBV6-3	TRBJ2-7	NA	TGTGCCAGCAGGCCCCCTACTCAGCGGCCAAGAGGCGAGCAGTACTTC	CASRPPTQRPRGEQYF
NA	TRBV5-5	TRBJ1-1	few	TGTGCCAGCAGCGACGGGGTGAACACTGAAGCTTTCTTT	CASSDGVNTEAFF
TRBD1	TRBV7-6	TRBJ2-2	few	TGTGCCAGCAGTCTATACAGGGGATCCACCGGGGAGCTGTTTTTT	CASSLYRGSTGELFF
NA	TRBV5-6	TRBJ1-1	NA	TGTGCCAGCAGCTTTTCCACTGAAGCTTTCTTT	CASSFSTEAFF
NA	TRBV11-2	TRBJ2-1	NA	TGTGCCAGCAGGAGCTTAAGGTACAATGAGCAGTTCTTC	CASRSLRYNEQFF
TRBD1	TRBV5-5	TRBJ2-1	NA	TGTGCCAGCGTGTGGTCCGCAGGGGGCGGTGAGCAGTTCTTC	CASVWSAGGGEQFF
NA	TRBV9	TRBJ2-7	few	TGTGCCAGCAGCGTAGGGACAAGCAACTACGAGCAGTACTTC	CASSVGTSNYEQYF
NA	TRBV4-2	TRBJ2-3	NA	TGTGCCAGCAGCCAAGGCGGTGGGGCTAGCACAGATACGCAGTATTTT	CASSQGGGASTDTQYF
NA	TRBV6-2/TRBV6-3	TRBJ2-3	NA	TGTGCCAGCAGTTATGCTGATACGAAGTATTTT	CASSYADTKYF
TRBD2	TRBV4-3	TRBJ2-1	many	TGCGCCAGCAGCCCAGCAGGTAGCGGGAGAGCAGCAAATGAGCAGTTCTTC	CASSPAGSGRAANEQFF
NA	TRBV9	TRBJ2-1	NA	TGTGCCAGCAGCCCTAGCGTCTCCTACAATGAGCAGTTCTTC	CASSPSVSYNEQFF
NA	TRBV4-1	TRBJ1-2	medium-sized	TGCGCCAGCAGCCAAGATACGGGGGGCTATGGCTACACCTTC	CASSQDTGGYGYTF
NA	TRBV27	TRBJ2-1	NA	TGTGCCAGCAGTTCCCGGCACTACAATGAGCAGTTCTTC	CASSSRHYNEQFF
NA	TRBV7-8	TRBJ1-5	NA	TGTGCCAGCAGCTTGACCCGGGGAATTAGCAATCAGCCCCAGCATTTT	CASSLTRGISNQPQHF
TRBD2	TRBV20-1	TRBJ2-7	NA	TGCAGTGCTAGAGAAGGGACTAGCGGGGTATTAAGCTCCTACGAGCAGTACTTC	CSAREGTSGVLSSYEQYF
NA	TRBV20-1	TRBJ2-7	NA	TGCAGTGCCCCGTATGACCACTCCTACGAGCAGTACTTC	CSAPYDHSYEQYF
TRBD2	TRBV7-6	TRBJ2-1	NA	TGTGCCAGCAGCTATAGGACTAGCGGGGTGGATGTGATACCGCAGTTCTTC	CASSYRTSGVDVIPQFF
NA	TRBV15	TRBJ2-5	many	TGTGCCACCAGCAACGCGAGTTATACGGAGACCCAGTACTTC	CATSNASYTETQYF
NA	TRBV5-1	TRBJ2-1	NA	TGCGCCAGCAGCAACTGGGACGAAGAGGGGAACAATGAGCAGTTCTTC	CASSNWDEEGNNEQFF
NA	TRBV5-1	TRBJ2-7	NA	TGCGCCAGCAGCTTGGACAGCTTCTCCTACGAGCAGTACTTC	CASSLDSFSYEQYF
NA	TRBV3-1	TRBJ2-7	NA	TGTGCCAGCAGCTCACGACAGGCCTCCTACGAGCAGTACTTC	CASSSRQASYEQYF
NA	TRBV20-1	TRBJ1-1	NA	TGCAGTGCTAGGACACGTGAAGCTTTCTTT	CSARTREAFF
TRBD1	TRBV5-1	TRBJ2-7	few	TGCGCCAGCACGGGACAGCTCCCGGAGGAGCAGTACTTC	CASTGQLPEEQYF
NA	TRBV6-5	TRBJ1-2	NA	TGTGCCAGCGGGGGGTTCTTAGGTTACACCTTC	CASGGFLGYTF
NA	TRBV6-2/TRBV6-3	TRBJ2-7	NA	TGTGCCAGCAGTTCCGGCTTCAGGGCCGGGGGCTACGAGCAGTACTTC	CASSSGFRAGGYEQYF
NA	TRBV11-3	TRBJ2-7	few	TGTGCCAGCAGTTTGGGGACCCAGGGCCCCCACGAGCAGTACTTC	CASSLGTQGPHEQYF
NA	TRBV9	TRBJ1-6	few	TGTGCCAGCGGAGAGTCTTCCTATAATTCACCCCTCCACTTT	CASGESSYNSPLHF